The 31 T cell receptor beta chains below come from one sample, sequenced in a study of T-cell reconstitution after alpha-beta-depleted transplantation in children. Unique molecular identifiers were incorporated when the TCRbeta library was constructed. MiXCR was run by TCRdb on the PCR reads, yielding one entry per CDR3 protein. The sample has approximately 200,000 distinct CDR3 sequences; roughly 15% are singletons. This specimen consisted of PBMCs from the stem cell graft donor, obtained from the stem cell graft. These receptors were taken from a human donor who donated a stem cell graft to a child with acute lymphoblastic leukemia.

In its sample, this clonotype was seen a few times. The chain uses TRBV12-3 or TRBV12-4 and TRBJ2-7; TRBD1 matches 10 bases. The ends lost 1 base at V and 7 bases at J; junction bases unmatched: 4. This CDR3 has 14 residues. CDR3 nucleotides: TGTGCCAGCAGTTTAGTCCAGGACAGGGGGGAGCAGTACTTC. Translating it yields CASSLVQDRGEQYF.

This clonotype occurred many times. The chain combines TRBV20-1 with TRBJ2-3, with D maybe TRBD2 (5 bases). Germline V gene lookup returns CDR1 DFQATT and CDR2 SNEGSKA (reference sequence). The V end lost 5 bases, the J end lost 1 base, and 10 bases lay between the germline ends. The CDR3 length is 13 residues. The CDR3 reads CSARRDRTDTQYF. DNA for the CDR3: TGCAGTGCTCGCCGGGATCGCACAGATACGCAGTATTTT.

This clonotype was observed a handful of times. The chain has TRBV20-1 and TRBJ1-6, with 7 positions matching TRBD1. The CDR3 is 15 amino acids. Germline loops: CDR1 DFQATT, CDR2 SNEGSKA (reference sequence). V lost 0 bases and J lost 8; bases outside the gene matches: 7. The CDR3 reads CSAREGGGADSPLHF. The CDR3 nucleotides read TGCAGTGCTAGAGAGGGAGGGGGCGCGGATTCACCCCTCCACTTT.

This clonotype has a handful of counts. The gene calls are TRBV11-2 and TRBJ1-1, with D uncertain. There are 13 residues in the CDR3. V was trimmed by 6 bases and J by 1 base, leaving 9 bases between them. Germline CDR1 is SGHAT and CDR2 is FQNNGV. In DNA form, the CDR3 reads TGTGCCAGCAGGTTTAGAGGGAACACTGAAGCTTTCTTT. It translates to CASRFRGNTEAFF.

The V and J genes are TRBV29-1 and TRBJ2-3, with 7 bases lining up with TRBD1. V dropped 6 bases and J dropped 1; count of bases not matched to a gene: 7. The CDR3 is made up of 14 amino acids. Germline V gene lookup returns CDR1 SQVTM and CDR2 ANQGSEA. DNA for the CDR3: TGCAGCGTAGACACAGGGGCCGGCACAGATACGCAGTATTTT. Amino acid sequence: CSVDTGAGTDTQYF.

This clonotype was counted ten times or more. This chain links TRBV6-1 with TRBJ2-7, with TRBD1 matching over 8 bases. The CDR3 is 14 amino acids. The V gene end was trimmed by 3 bases and the J gene end by 1 base; junction bases not matched to a gene: 2. The germline V gene encodes CDR1 MNHNS and CDR2 SASEGT. The CDR3 reads CASSDRQGSYEQYF. The CDR3 coding sequence is TGTGCCAGCAGTGACAGACAGGGGTCCTACGAGCAGTACTTC.

This clonotype was counted many times. This chain joins TRBV20-1 and TRBJ1-3, with D possibly being TRBD1 (5 bases). CDR3 size: 15 residues. Trimming shortened V by 1 base and J by 0 bases, and 10 bases separated the two germline ends. Looked up from germline, CDR1 is DFQATT and CDR2 is SNEGSKA (reference sequence). The CDR3 here is CSARGGSSSGNTIYF. CDR3 bases: TGCAGTGCTAGAGGGGGCTCGAGCTCTGGAAACACCATATATTTT.

This clonotype was seen at least ten times. V is TRBV7-2 and J is TRBJ2-3, with D tentatively TRBD1 or TRBD2 (5 bases each). V gave up 5 bases and J gave up 2 bases, with 11 bases separating them. Germline CDR1 and CDR2: SGHTA and FQGNSA. CDR3 length: 14 amino acids. CDR3 sequence: CASSLGTPTDTQYF. CDR3 DNA sequence: TGTGCCAGCAGCCTAGGGACCCCCACAGATACGCAGTATTTT.

The sample holds many counts of this clonotype. The chain couples TRBV20-1 to TRBJ2-7, with D uncertain. The CDR3 is 11 amino acids. CDR1 is DFQATT, CDR2 SNEGSKA, per germline (reference sequence). V lost 2 bases and J 4 bases, leaving 6 bases between the germline ends. CDR3 loop: CSARSHYEQYF. CDR3 nucleotides: TGCAGTGCTAGATCGCATTACGAGCAGTACTTC.

The table lists this clonotype with many counts. The V and J genes are TRBV10-3 and TRBJ2-5, with D hard to call. This CDR3 spans 14 amino acids. With 0 bases removed from V and 1 base from J, the gap between germline ends came to 6 bases. CDR1 and CDR2 (germline): ENHRY, SYGVKD. CDR3 region: CAISESSPQETQYF. The CDR3 nucleotides are TGTGCCATCAGTGAGTCGAGCCCCCAAGAGACCCAGTACTTC.

This clonotype has at least ten counts. The V gene is TRBV5-1, the J gene TRBJ2-7; 7 bases match TRBD1. The CDR3 consists of 15 residues. CDR1 and CDR2 (germline): SGHRS, YFSETQ. Trimming cost V 1 base and J 3 bases; bases outside gene matches: 7. The CDR3: CASSLLGQPYYEQYF. The CDR3 nucleotides read TGCGCCAGCAGCTTGCTGGGACAGCCGTACTACGAGCAGTACTTC.

There are many counts of this clonotype. The CDR3, as DNA: TGTGCCAGCAGCTTAGCCGCTGGAGGGGAGACCCAGTACTTC. This codes for CASSLAAGGETQYF. The rearrangement uses TRBV7-9 and TRBJ2-5; TRBD2 might be the D (6 bases). Germline V gene lookup returns CDR1 SEHNR and CDR2 FQNEAQ (reference sequence). The CDR3 has 14 residues. V shed 0 bases and J shed 5 bases, with 10 bases lying between them.

For this clonotype: It may be a read error: a sequence one base away is much more abundant. The chain is built from TRBV7-9 and TRBJ1-2; D not certain. The length of the CDR3 is 10 residues. Germline CDR1 is SEHNR and CDR2 is FQNEAQ (reference sequence). CDR3 sequence: CASSFDGDTF. The CDR3 nucleotides are TGTGCCAGCAGCTTCGATGGCGACACCTTC.

Ten or more counts support this clonotype. This chain joins TRBV20-1 and TRBJ2-1; no definite D call. Trimming left V 5 bases short and J 8 bases short, with 19 bases between. CDR3 length: 14 amino acids. The germline V gene has CDR1 DFQATT and CDR2 SNEGSKA (reference sequence). CDR3 amino acids: CSAPYLFPGDEQFF. The DNA of the CDR3 is TGCAGTGCTCCCTACCTTTTCCCGGGCGATGAGCAGTTCTTC.

This clonotype was counted ten times or more. This chain joins TRBV4-2 and TRBJ1-1; D is perhaps TRBD1 (5 bases). In germline, CDR1 is LGHNA, CDR2 YNFKEQ. V was pared by 1 base and J by 3 bases, with 15 bases between. The CDR3 sequence is 16 residues long. The CDR3 sequence is CASSQVLAGVDTEAFF. The DNA for the CDR3 is TGTGCCAGCAGCCAAGTTTTGGCGGGGGTGGACACTGAAGCTTTCTTT.

This clonotype was observed many times. The genes are TRBV29-1 and TRBJ2-1; D is perhaps TRBD2 (6 bases). Trimming removed 2 bases from V and 7 bases from J, with 15 bases in between. The CDR3 spans 14 residues. Germline V lookup: CDR1 SQVTM, CDR2 ANQGSEA. The CDR3 coding sequence is TGCAGCGTTGAACGTGGTACAGGAGGGAATGAGCAGTTCTTC. It encodes CSVERGTGGNEQFF.

The chain carries TRBV3-1 and TRBJ2-1, with 9 nucleotides matching TRBD2. This CDR3 is built from 18 residues. V shed 6 bases, J shed 0 bases, and the junction held 12 bases outside the gene matches. The germline gives CDR1 LGHDT, CDR2 YNNKEL (reference sequence). The chain's CDR3 is CASSPGLARRSSYNEQFF. CDR3 sequence (DNA): TGTGCCAGCAGTCCTGGACTAGCGAGACGGAGCTCCTACAATGAGCAGTTCTTC.

Worth noting for this clonotype: A read error may be the cause here, since a much bigger clone is one base away. The rearrangement joins TRBV20-1 to TRBJ1-2, with D uncertain. Between the trimmed V and J ends, which lost 1 base and 4 bases, there was a span of 7 bases. Germline loops: CDR1 DFQATT, CDR2 SNEGSKA (reference sequence). The CDR3 is made up of 12 amino acids. The CDR3 loop is CSARVGPYGYTF. The CDR3 DNA reads TGCAGTGCTAGAGTAGGGCCCTATGGCTACACCTTC.

This clonotype appeared a single time. A much larger clone differs by one base, so this may be a read error. This chain joins TRBV7-9 and TRBJ1-1, with D uncertain. The length of the CDR3 is 13 residues. V dropped 4 bases and J dropped 0 bases, with 6 bases sitting between them. The V gene's germline CDR1 is SEHNR and CDR2 FQNEAQ (reference sequence). For the CDR3, the DNA is TGTGCCAGCAGCTCATACCTGAACACTGAAGCTTTCTTT. This gives the protein CASSSYLNTEAFF.

The chain combines TRBV2 with TRBJ2-1; a possible D gene is TRBD1 (6 bases). The V end lost 0 bases, the J end lost 16 bases, and 16 bases lay between the germline ends. This CDR3 contains 13 residues. The germline V gene has CDR1 SNHLY and CDR2 FYNNEI. CDR3 nucleotides: TGTGCCAGCAGTGAAGCGCGTGACAGGCGACACTTCTTC. It specifies CASSEARDRRHFF.

The gene calls are TRBV19 and TRBJ2-7; 7 bases agree with TRBD1. From germline, CDR1 is LNHDA and CDR2 SQIVND (reference sequence). This CDR3 contains 13 residues. The J segment lost 2 bases and the V segment lost 10 bases, leaving 8 bases of the junction unmatched. The CDR3 loop reads CATGDREAYEQYF. Here the CDR3 DNA reads TGTGCCACGGGCGACAGGGAAGCCTACGAGCAGTACTTC. Full variable domain (rest looked up from reference TRBV19 and TRBJ2-7): DGGITQSPKYLFRKEGQNVTLSCEQNLNHDAMYWYRQDPGQGLRLIYYSQIVNDFQKGDIAEGYSVSREKKESFPLTVTSAQKNPTAFYLCATGDREAYEQYFGPGTRLTVT.

This clonotype was counted between two and nine times. The chain carries TRBV4-1 and TRBJ2-1; TRBD2 agrees at 7 bases. CDR1 is MGHRA and CDR2 is YSYEKL in the germline V gene. With V trimmed by 1 base and J by 5 bases, 5 bases remained unmatched. CDR3 size: 15 residues. The CDR3 DNA is TGCGCCAGCAGCCAAGTCCGGGAGGTAGACAATGAGCAGTTCTTC. Protein sequence: CASSQVREVDNEQFF.

This clonotype was observed many times. As DNA, the CDR3 is TGCAGCGTTGAGGGACGGAGAGCGTCGGGACAGTACTTC. Its translation is CSVEGRRASGQYF. The V gene is TRBV29-1, the J gene TRBJ2-7, with D perhaps matching TRBD1 or TRBD2 (5 bases each). The germline CDR1 and CDR2 sequences are SQVTM and ANQGSEA. The ends were cut back, 3 bases at V and 10 bases at J, with 19 bases in the middle. The CDR3 is made up of 13 amino acids.

V usage is TRBV4-1 and J usage is TRBJ2-1, with 11 bases that match TRBD2. The J segment lost 12 bases and the V segment lost 4 bases, leaving 11 bases of the junction unmatched. This CDR3 is 15 amino acids long. The germline V gene encodes CDR1 MGHRA and CDR2 YSYEKL. CDR3 protein: CASSLAGGPLDAQFF. In nucleotides, the CDR3 is TGCGCCAGCAGCCTAGCGGGAGGGCCTCTTGACGCGCAGTTCTTC.

The chain is built from TRBV20-1 and TRBJ2-7, with 10 bases aligning to TRBD1. V trimming: 4 bases; J trimming: 4 bases; junction bases outside the gene matches: 10. The CDR3 sequence is 15 residues long. Germline assignment: CDR1 DFQATT and CDR2 SNEGSKA (reference sequence). CDR3 bases: TGCAGTGCTACCATACCGGGACAGGGGTCGTACGAGCAGTACTTC. Amino acids: CSATIPGQGSYEQYF.

This clonotype showed up just a few times. The chain couples TRBV5-1 to TRBJ2-3; D gene unclear. CDR3 length: 11 amino acids. V lost 1 base, J lost 5 bases, and 2 bases lay in between. Looked up from germline, CDR1 is SGHRS and CDR2 is YFSETQ. CDR3 bases: TGCGCCAGCAGCTTGATAGATACGCAGTATTTT. Protein product: CASSLIDTQYF.

This clonotype has ten or more counts. The CDR3 DNA reads as TGCGCCAGCAGCCAGAGACAGGGATCCTACGAGCAGTACTTC. This codes for CASSQRQGSYEQYF. This chain connects TRBV5-1 to TRBJ2-7; 7 bases align to TRBD1. J was trimmed by 1 base and V by 4 bases; bases with no gene match: 5. Germline V gene sequence: CDR1 SGHRS, CDR2 YFSETQ. CDR3 length equals 14 residues.

There are many counts of this clonotype. This chain connects TRBV14 to TRBJ2-7; D is unresolved. Trimming shortened V by 2 bases and J by 5 bases, and 13 bases separated the two germline ends. There are 14 residues in the CDR3. Per germline, CDR1 SGHDN and CDR2 FVKESK. DNA for the CDR3: TGTGCCAGCAGCCAACTAACAGCCACTCACGAGCAGTACTTC. It encodes CASSQLTATHEQYF. The full variable domain, rest sourced from reference TRBV14 and TRBJ2-7, is EAGVTQFPSHSVIEKGQTVTLRCDPISGHDNLYWYRRVMGKEIKFLLHFVKESKQDESGMPNNRFLAERTGGTYSTLKVQPAELEDSGVYFCASSQLTATHEQYFGPGTRLTVT.

The rearrangement links TRBV5-8 to TRBJ1-1; weak D call: TRBD1 (5 bases). This CDR3 comprises 12 residues. Between the trimmed V and J ends, which lost 4 bases and 11 bases, there was a span of 15 bases. Germline-derived CDR1 and CDR2 are SGHTS and YDEGEE. The chain's CDR3 is CASSPAGYCAFF. CDR3 DNA sequence: TGTGCCAGCAGCCCGGCAGGGTATTGCGCTTTCTTT.

This clonotype was detected many times. This rearrangement joins TRBV5-5 to TRBJ2-1; D is uncertain. From germline, CDR1 is SGHKS and CDR2 YYEKEE (reference sequence). This CDR3 has 15 amino acids. The V and J ends lost 2 bases and 5 bases respectively, with 14 bases between them. CDR3 sequence: CASSFSWNSDNEQFF. The CDR3 DNA follows: TGTGCCAGCAGCTTCTCTTGGAATAGTGACAATGAGCAGTTCTTC.

The chain carries TRBV7-9 and TRBJ2-4; no clear D. The V gene's germline CDR1 is SEHNR and CDR2 FQNEAQ (reference sequence). This CDR3 has 16 amino acids. Trimming shortened V by 2 bases and J by 0 bases, and 11 bases separated the two germline ends. CDR3 DNA: TGTGCCAGCAGCTTAACTGACGGAGCAGCCAAAAACATTCAGTACTTC. Amino acids: CASSLTDGAAKNIQYF.